This T cell receptor (beta chain) was retrieved from a study of blood T cell repertoires in COVID-19. For the study at large: Whether acute or convalescent, the COVID-19 samples came from the United States, Italy and Spain. From T cells, B-cell-depleted T cells, or PBMCs came the material, which was cDNA or gDNA.

With respect to this clone: A junction end diverges from the germline sequence, so it may reflect a read error.

Study processing details: Amplification of reference gene primers was used by the study to estimate nucleated cell counts. Method: immunoSEQ multiplex PCR; TCRdb's copy keeps in-frame clones and lacks some. V and J calls and clone size come straight from that table; D and trimming were deduced from the DNA. Among roughly 330,000 clones listed, about 83% were seen once. The CDR3 length is 12 residues. Germline V gene data show CDR1 as MDHEN and CDR2 as SYDVKM. The receptor was isolated from a woman in her fifties or sixties with acute or convalescent COVID-19. Sample: peripheral blood. The V call is TRBV28, the J call TRBJ2-5; possible D gene TRBD1, 5 bases. CDR3 loop: CASSDRQSVFHF. As DNA, the CDR3 is TGTGCCAGCTCGGATCGACAGTCCGTATTCCACTTC.